Presented here are 13 T cell receptor beta chains from one specimen sequenced in a study of T cells expressing NK-cell markers. TCRdb reprocessed the 5' RACE reads, keeping one entry per CDR3 protein, no DNA. This sample's table has 500,000 to 700,000 distinct CDR3 sequences. The sample was blood T cells: a sorted CD56 or NKG2C T cell subset, CD4+ or CD8+ T cells, or bulk PBMC T cells (not recorded which). The receptors were sampled from a man aged 18 to 29 in good health.

The genes are TRBV6-6 and TRBJ1-1. CDR3 length: 13 amino acids. Per germline, CDR1 MNHNY and CDR2 SVGAGI (reference sequence). The CDR3 reads CASNTWDSTEAFF.

The genes are TRBV20-1 and TRBJ2-1. Germline V lookup: CDR1 DFQATT, CDR2 SNEGSKA (reference sequence). This CDR3 spans 15 amino acids. CDR3: CSARDSGSIYNEQFF.

The J gene is TRBJ2-1, the V gene TRBV11-2; TCRdb returns TRBD1, unconfirmable since there is no DNA. Germline V CDR1 and CDR2: SGHAT, FQNNGV. The CDR3 has 18 amino acids. The chain's CDR3 is CASSTGQGKDGLFPKQFF.

The rearrangement links TRBV10-3 to TRBJ2-7; TCRdb's D gene call, TRBD1, goes unchecked for lack of DNA. CDR3 length: 13 residues. Germline lookup yields CDR1 ENHRY and CDR2 SYGVKD. The CDR3 spells CAITDRESNEQYF.

The rearrangement uses TRBV6-5 and TRBJ1-1; the TRBD1 assignment by TCRdb is unverifiable without DNA. Germline assignment: CDR1 MNHEY and CDR2 SVGAGI. CDR3 length equals 15 residues. This CDR3 is CASSSEDRVDTEAFF.

This sequence joins TRBV10-1 and TRBJ2-3; lacking DNA, the TRBD2 call made by TCRdb goes unchecked. From germline, CDR1 is WNHNN and CDR2 SYGVQD (reference sequence). The CDR3 is made up of 16 amino acids. CDR3 sequence reads: CASSRLAGESTDTQYF.

The chain carries TRBV4-2 and TRBJ1-3; TCRdb lists TRBD1, though no DNA is available to test this call. Per the germline V gene, CDR1 is LGHNA and CDR2 is YNFKEQ. This CDR3 contains 17 residues. The CDR3 loop reads CASSQANRGAAGNTIYF.

The V gene is TRBV7-2, the J gene TRBJ2-1; the TRBD1 assignment by TCRdb is unverifiable without DNA. The CDR3 runs 15 residues. Germline assignment: CDR1 SGHTA and CDR2 FQGNSA. CDR3 loop: CASSLTGLQRNEQFF.

The chain is built from TRBV6-4 and TRBJ1-2; the D call from TCRdb, TRBD1, cannot be confirmed without DNA. Germline CDR1 reads MRHNA; CDR2 reads SNTAGT. The CDR3 covers 12 residues. CDR3 sequence: CASSAGGVGYTF.

The V and J genes are TRBV4-2 and TRBJ2-5; TCRdb gives TRBD1 as the D gene, but with no DNA this cannot be confirmed. The germline gives CDR1 LGHNA, CDR2 YNFKEQ. The CDR3 spans 16 residues. The CDR3 is CASSQDGQGRWETQYF.

The rearrangement uses TRBV27 and TRBJ2-7; TCRdb's D call, TRBD2, is unchecked because there is no DNA. The CDR3 is 14 amino acids. Germline CDR1 and CDR2: MNHEY and SMNVEV (reference sequence). The CDR3 here is CASSAGLAGDEQYF.

This chain uses TRBV29-1 with TRBJ2-7. Germline V gives CDR1 SQVTM, CDR2 ANQGSEA. CDR3 length: 11 residues. The CDR3 region is CSVSESYEQYF.

V usage is TRBV6-1 and J usage is TRBJ1-2; the TRBD1 assignment by TCRdb is unverifiable without DNA. The germline V gene has CDR1 MNHNS and CDR2 SASEGT. CDR3 length: 15 amino acids. CDR3 region: CASSERTRDLSAHTF.